This TCR beta chain was identified during a study of blood T cell repertoires in COVID-19. Overall study context: Nucleic acid was either cDNA or gDNA, and it came from T cells, B-cell-depleted T cells, or PBMCs.

Original analysis: The authors estimated nucleated cell counts from reference gene primer amplification. TCRdb keeps only in-frame clones here, not all; method: immunoSEQ multiplex PCR. The DNA was the basis for D and trimming; V, J and clone size are from that table. The sample lists 110,000 or so clones, roughly nine tenths seen once, with 7.9% in the top ten. In this sample, this clone turned up once. The CDR3 consists of 20 residues. Germline V gene data show CDR1 as SGHRS and CDR2 as YFSETQ. Trimming at V came to 1 base and at J to 0 bases, leaving 17 bases not matched to a gene. Specimen: peripheral blood. The chain has TRBV5-1 and TRBJ1-1; 8 nucleotides align to TRBD1. The receptor's source is a man aged 65 to 85 who had recovered from COVID-19. CDR3 nucleotide sequence: TGCGCCAGCAGCTTGTATCCGAGAGGGGCAGGGGGCGACCTGAACACTGAAGCTTTCTTT. Its translation: CASSLYPRGAGGDLNTEAFF. The whole variable domain, remainder taken from reference TRBV5-1 and TRBJ1-1, is KAGVTQTPRYLIKTRGQQVTLSCSPISGHRSVSWYQQTPGQGLQFLFEYFSETQRNKGNFPGRFSGRQFSNSRSEMNVSTLELGDSALYLCASSLYPRGAGGDLNTEAFFGQGTRLTVV.